The 2 T cell receptor beta chains below come from one sample, sequenced in a study of T cells in Graves' hyperthyroidism and ophthalmopathy. Amplified TCR beta CDR3 regions derived from RNA transcripts. HTBI primers were employed in a first-round RT-PCR of the TCR CDR3. TCRdb processed the multiplex PCR reads anew with MiXCR; each CDR3 protein has one entry. This repertoire shows around 260,000 distinct CDR3 sequences, 25% to 30% found once; its top ten account for around 30%. Material for sequencing was blood. The source is a man in his forties with Graves' hyperthyroidism that later progressed to Graves' ophthalmopathy.

Many counts were recorded for this clonotype. This chain connects TRBV6-5 to TRBJ2-7; TRBD1 matches 7 bases. The CDR3 length is 15 residues. J lost 3 bases, V lost 6 bases, and 11 bases had no gene match. CDR1 and CDR2 (germline): MNHEY, SVGAGI. Here the CDR3 reads CASRTPGQSHYEQYF. The DNA of the CDR3 is TGTGCCAGCAGGACGCCGGGACAGAGCCACTACGAGCAGTACTTC.

This clonotype was found many times. The CDR3 DNA is TGTGCCAGCCCGTCGCCCGGGGAGACCCAGTACTTC. This gives the protein CASPSPGETQYF. The chain recombines TRBV6-1 with TRBJ2-5; D unresolved. The germline V gene encodes CDR1 MNHNS and CDR2 SASEGT. This CDR3 is 12 amino acids long. Trimming removed 8 bases at V and 5 bases at J, with 12 bases between.